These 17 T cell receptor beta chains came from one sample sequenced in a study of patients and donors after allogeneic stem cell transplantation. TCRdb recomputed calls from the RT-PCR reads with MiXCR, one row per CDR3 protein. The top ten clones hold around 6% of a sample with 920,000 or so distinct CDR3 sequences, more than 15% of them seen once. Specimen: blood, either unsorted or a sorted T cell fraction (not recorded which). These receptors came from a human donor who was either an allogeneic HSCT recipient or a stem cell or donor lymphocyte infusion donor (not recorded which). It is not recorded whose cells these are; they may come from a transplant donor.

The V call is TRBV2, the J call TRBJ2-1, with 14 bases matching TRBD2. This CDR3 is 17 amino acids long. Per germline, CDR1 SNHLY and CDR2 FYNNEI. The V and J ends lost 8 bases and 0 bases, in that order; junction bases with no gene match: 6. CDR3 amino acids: CASSTSGGASSYNEQFF. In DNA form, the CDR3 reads TGTGCCAGCTCGACTAGCGGGGGGGCTTCCTCCTACAATGAGCAGTTCTTC.

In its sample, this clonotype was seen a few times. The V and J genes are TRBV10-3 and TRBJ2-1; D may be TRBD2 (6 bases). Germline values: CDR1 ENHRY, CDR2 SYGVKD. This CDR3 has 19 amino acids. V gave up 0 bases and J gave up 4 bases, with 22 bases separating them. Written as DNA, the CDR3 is TGTGCCATCAGTGAGTCTCTAGCGAAACCTTCGGGCTTTTACAATGAGCAGTTCTTC. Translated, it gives CAISESLAKPSGFYNEQFF.

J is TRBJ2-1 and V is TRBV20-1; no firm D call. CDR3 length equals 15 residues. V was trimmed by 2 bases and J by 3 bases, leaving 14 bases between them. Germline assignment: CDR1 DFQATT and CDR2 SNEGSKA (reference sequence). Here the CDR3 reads CSARPVGPIYNEQFF. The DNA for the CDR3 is TGCAGTGCTAGACCCGTCGGACCCATCTACAATGAGCAGTTCTTC.

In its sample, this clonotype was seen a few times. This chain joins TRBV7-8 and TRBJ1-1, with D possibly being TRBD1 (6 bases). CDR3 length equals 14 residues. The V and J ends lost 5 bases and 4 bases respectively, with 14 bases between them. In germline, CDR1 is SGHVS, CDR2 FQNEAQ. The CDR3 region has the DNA TGTGCCAGCAGCAACCGCAGGGGTAGCACTGAAGCTTTCTTT. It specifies CASSNRRGSTEAFF.

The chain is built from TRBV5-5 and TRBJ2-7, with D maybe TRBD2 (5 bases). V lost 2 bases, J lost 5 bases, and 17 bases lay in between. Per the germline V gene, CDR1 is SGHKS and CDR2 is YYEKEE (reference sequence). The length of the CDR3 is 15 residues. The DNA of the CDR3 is TGTGCCAGCAGCTTCTGGCCTTTACAAGCGGACGAGCAGTACTTC. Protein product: CASSFWPLQADEQYF.

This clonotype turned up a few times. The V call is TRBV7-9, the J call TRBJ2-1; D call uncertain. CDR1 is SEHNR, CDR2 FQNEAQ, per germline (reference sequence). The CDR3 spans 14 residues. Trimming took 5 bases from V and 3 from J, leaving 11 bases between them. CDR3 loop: CASSRRTLYNEQFF. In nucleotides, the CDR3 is TGTGCCAGCAGCCGACGGACCCTCTACAATGAGCAGTTCTTC.

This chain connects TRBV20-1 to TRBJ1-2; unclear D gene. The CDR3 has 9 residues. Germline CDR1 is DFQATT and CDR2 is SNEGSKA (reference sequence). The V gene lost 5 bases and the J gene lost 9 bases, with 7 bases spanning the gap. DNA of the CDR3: TGCAGTGCTGGAGGGAGCTACACCTTC. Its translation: CSAGGSYTF.

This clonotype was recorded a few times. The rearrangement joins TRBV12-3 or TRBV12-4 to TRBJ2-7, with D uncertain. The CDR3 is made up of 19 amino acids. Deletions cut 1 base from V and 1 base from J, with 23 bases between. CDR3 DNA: TGTGCCAGCAGTTTAGAATTGGGGATGGTTGGGGAAAAATCCTACGAGCAGTACTTC. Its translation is CASSLELGMVGEKSYEQYF.

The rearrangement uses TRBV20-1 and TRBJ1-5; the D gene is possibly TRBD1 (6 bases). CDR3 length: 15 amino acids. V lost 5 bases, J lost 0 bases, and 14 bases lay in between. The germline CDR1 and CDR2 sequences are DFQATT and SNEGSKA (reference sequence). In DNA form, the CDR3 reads TGCAGTGCTCGGGCAGGGGCCTTTAGCAATCAGCCCCAGCATTTT. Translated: CSARAGAFSNQPQHF.

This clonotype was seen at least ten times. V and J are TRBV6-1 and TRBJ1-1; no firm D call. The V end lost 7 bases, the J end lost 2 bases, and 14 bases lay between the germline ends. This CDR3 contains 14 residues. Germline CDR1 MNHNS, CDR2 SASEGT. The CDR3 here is CASTPGFLNTEAFF. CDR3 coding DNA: TGTGCCAGCACCCCGGGGTTTCTTAACACTGAAGCTTTCTTT.

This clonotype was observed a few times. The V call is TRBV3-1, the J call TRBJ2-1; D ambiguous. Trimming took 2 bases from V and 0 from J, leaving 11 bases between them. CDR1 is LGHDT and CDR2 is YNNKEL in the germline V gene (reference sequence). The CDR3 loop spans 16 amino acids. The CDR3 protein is CASSQRGSSSYNEQFF. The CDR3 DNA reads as TGTGCCAGCAGCCAACGCGGTTCGAGCTCCTACAATGAGCAGTTCTTC.

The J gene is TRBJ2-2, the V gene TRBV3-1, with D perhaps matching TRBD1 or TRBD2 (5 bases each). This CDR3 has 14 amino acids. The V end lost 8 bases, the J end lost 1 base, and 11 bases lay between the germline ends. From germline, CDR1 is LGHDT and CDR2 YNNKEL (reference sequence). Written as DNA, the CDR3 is TGTGCCAGCCATTGGGGGATGAACACCGGGGAGCTGTTTTTT. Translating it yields CASHWGMNTGELFF.

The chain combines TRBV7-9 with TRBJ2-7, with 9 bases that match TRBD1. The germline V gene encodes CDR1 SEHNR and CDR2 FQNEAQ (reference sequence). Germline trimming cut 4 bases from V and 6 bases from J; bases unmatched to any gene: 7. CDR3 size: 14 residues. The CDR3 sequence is CASSSGTGRIEQYF. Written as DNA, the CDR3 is TGTGCCAGCAGCTCCGGGACAGGGCGGATCGAGCAGTACTTC.

The CDR3 reads CASSYSIEGAGTDTQYF. The CDR3 nucleotides are TGTGCCAGCAGTTACTCAATAGAGGGAGCGGGTACAGATACGCAGTATTTT. This chain joins TRBV6-5 and TRBJ2-3; TRBD2 might be the D (6 bases). The germline V gene has CDR1 MNHEY and CDR2 SVGAGI. The germline V and J ends were trimmed by 0 bases and 3 bases, with 16 bases remaining between them. The CDR3 consists of 17 residues.

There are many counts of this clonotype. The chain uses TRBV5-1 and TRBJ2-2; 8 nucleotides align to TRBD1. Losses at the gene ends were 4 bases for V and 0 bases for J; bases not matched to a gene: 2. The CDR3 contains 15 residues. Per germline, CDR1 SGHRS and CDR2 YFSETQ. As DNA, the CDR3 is TGCGCCAGCAGCCCAGGGGGCTCGAACACCGGGGAGCTGTTTTTT. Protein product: CASSPGGSNTGELFF.

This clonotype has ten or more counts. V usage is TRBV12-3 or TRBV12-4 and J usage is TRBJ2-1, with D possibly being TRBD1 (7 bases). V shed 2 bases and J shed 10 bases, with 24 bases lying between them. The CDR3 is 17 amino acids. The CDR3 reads CASSLWLSGLSGQEQFF. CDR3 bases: TGTGCCAGCAGTTTATGGCTATCGGGACTTTCGGGACAGGAGCAGTTCTTC.

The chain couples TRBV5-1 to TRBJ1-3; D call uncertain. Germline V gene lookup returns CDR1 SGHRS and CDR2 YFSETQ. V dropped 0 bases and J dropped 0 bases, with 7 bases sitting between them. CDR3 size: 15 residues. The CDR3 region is CASSLAGNSGNTIYF. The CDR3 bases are TGCGCCAGCAGCTTGGCCGGAAACTCTGGAAACACCATATATTTT.